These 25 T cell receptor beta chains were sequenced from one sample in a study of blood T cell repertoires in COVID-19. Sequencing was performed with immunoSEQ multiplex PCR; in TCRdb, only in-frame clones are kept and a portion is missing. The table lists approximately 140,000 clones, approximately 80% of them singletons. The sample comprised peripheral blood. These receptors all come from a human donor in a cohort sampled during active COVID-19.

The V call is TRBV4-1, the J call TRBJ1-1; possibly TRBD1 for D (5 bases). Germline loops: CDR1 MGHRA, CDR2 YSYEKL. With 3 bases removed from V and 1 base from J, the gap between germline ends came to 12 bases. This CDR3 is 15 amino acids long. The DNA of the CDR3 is TGCGCCAGCAGCCACGACCCGACAGCGAACACTGAAGCTTTCTTT. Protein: CASSHDPTANTEAFF.

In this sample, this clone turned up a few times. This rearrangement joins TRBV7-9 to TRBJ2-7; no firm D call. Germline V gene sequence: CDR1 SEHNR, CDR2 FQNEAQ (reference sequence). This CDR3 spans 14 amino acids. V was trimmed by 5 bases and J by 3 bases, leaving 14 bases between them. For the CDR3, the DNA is TGTGCCAGCAGCCAAGCCCATACAGTCTACGAGCAGTACTTC. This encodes CASSQAHTVYEQYF.

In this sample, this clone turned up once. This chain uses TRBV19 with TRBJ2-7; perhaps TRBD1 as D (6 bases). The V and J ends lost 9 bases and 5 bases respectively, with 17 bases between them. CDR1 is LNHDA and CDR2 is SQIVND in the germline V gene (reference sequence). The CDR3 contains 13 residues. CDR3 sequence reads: CASKTTGNDEQYF. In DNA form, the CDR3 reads TGTGCCAGCAAAACAACAGGGAACGACGAGCAGTACTTC.

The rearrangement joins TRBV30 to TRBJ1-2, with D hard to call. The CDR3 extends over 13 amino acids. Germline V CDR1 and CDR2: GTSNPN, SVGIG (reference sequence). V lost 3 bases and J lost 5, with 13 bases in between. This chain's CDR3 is CAWRRESDYGYTF. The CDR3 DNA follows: TGTGCCTGGAGGCGGGAATCTGATTATGGCTACACCTTC.

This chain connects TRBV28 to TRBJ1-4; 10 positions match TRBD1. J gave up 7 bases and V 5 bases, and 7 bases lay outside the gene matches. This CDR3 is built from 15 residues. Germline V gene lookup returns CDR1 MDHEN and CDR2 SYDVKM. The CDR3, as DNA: TGTGCCAGCAGTCCGGGACAGGGGTATCTTGAAAAACTGTTTTTT. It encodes CASSPGQGYLEKLFF. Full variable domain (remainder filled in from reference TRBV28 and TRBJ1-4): DVKVTQSSRYLVKRTGEKVFLECVQDMDHENMFWYRQDPGLGLRLIYFSYDVKMKEKGDIPEGYSVSREKKERFSLILESASTNQTSMYLCASSPGQGYLEKLFFGSGTQLSVL.

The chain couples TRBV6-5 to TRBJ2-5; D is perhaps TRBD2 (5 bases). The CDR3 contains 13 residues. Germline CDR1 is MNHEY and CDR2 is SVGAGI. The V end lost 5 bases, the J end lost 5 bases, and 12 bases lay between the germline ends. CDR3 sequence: CASSLGAVETQYF. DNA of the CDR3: TGTGCCAGCAGTCTGGGAGCAGTTGAGACCCAGTACTTC.

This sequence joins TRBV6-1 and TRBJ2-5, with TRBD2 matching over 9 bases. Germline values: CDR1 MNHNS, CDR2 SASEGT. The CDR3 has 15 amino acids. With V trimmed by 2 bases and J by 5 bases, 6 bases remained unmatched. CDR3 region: CASSEQAGGLETQYF. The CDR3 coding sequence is TGTGCCAGCAGTGAACAAGCGGGGGGTCTGGAGACCCAGTACTTC.

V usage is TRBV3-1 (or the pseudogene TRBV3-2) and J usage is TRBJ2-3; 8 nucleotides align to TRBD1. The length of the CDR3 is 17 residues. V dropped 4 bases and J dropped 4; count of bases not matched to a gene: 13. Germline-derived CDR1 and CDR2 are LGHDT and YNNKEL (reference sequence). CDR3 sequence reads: CASSRLGQGAIADTQYF. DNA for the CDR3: TGTGCCAGCAGCCGGTTGGGCCAGGGGGCTATCGCAGATACGCAGTATTTT.

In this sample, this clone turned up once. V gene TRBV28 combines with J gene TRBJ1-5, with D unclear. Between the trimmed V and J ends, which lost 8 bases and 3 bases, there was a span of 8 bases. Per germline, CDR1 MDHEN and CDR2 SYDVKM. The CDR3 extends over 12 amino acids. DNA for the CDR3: TGTGCCAGCGGGCCTAACAATCAGCCCCAGCATTTT. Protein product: CASGPNNQPQHF.

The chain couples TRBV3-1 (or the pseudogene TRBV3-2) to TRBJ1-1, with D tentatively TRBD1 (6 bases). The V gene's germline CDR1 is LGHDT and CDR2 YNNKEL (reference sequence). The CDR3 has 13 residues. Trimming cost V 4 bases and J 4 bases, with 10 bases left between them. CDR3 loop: CASSPRRGTEAFF. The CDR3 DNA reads TGTGCCAGCAGCCCCCGCAGGGGCACTGAAGCTTTCTTT.

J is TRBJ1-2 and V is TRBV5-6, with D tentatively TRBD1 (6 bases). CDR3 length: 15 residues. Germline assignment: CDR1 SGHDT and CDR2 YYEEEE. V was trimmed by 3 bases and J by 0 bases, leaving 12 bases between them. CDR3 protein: CASSSLGTSNYGYTF. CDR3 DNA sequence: TGTGCCAGCAGCTCTCTCGGGACATCTAACTATGGCTACACCTTC.

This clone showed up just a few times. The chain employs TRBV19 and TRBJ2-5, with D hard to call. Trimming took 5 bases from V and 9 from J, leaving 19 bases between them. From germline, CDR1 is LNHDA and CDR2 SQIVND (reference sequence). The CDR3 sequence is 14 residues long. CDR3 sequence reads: CASSAGSGPKSQYF. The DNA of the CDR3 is TGTGCCAGTAGTGCCGGTAGTGGGCCAAAGTCCCAGTACTTC.

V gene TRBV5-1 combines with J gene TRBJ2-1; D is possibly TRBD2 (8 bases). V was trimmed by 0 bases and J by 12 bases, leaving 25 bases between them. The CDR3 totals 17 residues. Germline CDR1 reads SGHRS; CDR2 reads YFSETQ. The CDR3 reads CASSLVRSSGTSGGQFF. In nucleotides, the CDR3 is TGCGCCAGCAGCTTGGTTCGTAGTAGCGGGACCTCAGGGGGGCAGTTCTTC. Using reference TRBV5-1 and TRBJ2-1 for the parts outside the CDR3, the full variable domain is KAGVTQTPRYLIKTRGQQVTLSCSPISGHRSVSWYQQTPGQGLQFLFEYFSETQRNKGNFPGRFSGRQFSNSRSEMNVSTLELGDSALYLCASSLVRSSGTSGGQFFGPGTRLTVL.

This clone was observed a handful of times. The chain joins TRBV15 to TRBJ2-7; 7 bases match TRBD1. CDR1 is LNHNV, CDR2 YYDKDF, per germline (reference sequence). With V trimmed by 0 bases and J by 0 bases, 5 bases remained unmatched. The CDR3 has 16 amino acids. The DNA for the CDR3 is TGTGCCACCAGCAGAGAGTTCGGACAGGCCTCCTACGAGCAGTACTTC. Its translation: CATSREFGQASYEQYF.

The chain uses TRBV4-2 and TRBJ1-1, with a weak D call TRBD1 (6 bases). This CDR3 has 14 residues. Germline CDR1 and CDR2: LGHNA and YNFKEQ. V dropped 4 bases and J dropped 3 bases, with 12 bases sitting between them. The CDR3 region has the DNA TGTGCCAGCAGCCGTTGGGACACCTACACTGAAGCTTTCTTT. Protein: CASSRWDTYTEAFF.

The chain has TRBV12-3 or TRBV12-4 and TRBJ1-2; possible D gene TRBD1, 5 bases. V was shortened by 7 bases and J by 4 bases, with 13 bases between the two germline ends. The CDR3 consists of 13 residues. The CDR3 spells CASTGWGVYGYTF. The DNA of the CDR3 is TGTGCCAGCACCGGGTGGGGGGTCTATGGCTACACCTTC.

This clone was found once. This CDR3 reads CASSRIENEQFF. CDR3 DNA sequence: TGTGCCAGCAGCCGAATAGAGAATGAGCAGTTCTTC. The chain recombines TRBV11-1 with TRBJ2-1; unclear D gene. The germline V and J ends were trimmed by 5 bases and 7 bases, with 9 bases remaining between them. The CDR3 has 12 amino acids. CDR1 and CDR2 (germline): SGHAT, FQDESV (reference sequence). Full variable domain (missing parts from reference TRBV11-1 and TRBJ2-1): EAEVAQSPRYKITEKSQAVAFWCDPISGHATLYWYRQILGQGPELLVQFQDESVVDDSQLPKDRFSAERLKGVDSTLKIQPAELGDSAMYLCASSRIENEQFFGPGTRLTVL.

CDR3 nucleotides: TGTGCCATCAGTCAACGGGGGGATTCCACCCAAGAGACCCAGTACTTC. Encoded protein: CAISQRGDSTQETQYF. The rearrangement joins TRBV10-3 to TRBJ2-5; 7 nucleotides align to TRBD2. The CDR3 sequence is 16 residues long. Germline assignment: CDR1 ENHRY and CDR2 SYGVKD. V lost 5 bases, J lost 1 base, and 10 bases stayed unmatched.

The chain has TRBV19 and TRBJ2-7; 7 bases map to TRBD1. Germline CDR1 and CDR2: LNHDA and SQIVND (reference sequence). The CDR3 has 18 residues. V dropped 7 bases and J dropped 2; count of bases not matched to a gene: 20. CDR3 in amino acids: CASTYIHSGTEVPYEQYF. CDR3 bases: TGTGCCAGTACTTATATTCACTCCGGGACAGAGGTTCCCTACGAGCAGTACTTC.

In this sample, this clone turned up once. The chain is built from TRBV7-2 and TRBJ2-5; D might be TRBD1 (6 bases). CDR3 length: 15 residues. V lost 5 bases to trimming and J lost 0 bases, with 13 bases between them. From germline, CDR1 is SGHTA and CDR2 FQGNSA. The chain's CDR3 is CASSQQGLNQETQYF. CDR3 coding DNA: TGTGCCAGCAGCCAACAGGGCCTCAACCAAGAGACCCAGTACTTC.

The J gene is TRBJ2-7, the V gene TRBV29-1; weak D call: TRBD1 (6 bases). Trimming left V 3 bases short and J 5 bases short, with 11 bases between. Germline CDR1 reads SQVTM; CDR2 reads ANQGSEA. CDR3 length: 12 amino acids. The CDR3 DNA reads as TGCAGCGTTGAGGGGGCAGGGGACGAGCAGTACTTC. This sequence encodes CSVEGAGDEQYF.

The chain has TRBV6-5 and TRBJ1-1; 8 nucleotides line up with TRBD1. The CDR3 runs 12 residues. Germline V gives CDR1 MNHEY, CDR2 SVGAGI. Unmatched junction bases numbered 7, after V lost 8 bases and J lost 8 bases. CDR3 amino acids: CASQGTGQEAFF. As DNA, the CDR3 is TGTGCCAGCCAAGGGACAGGCCAGGAAGCTTTCTTT.

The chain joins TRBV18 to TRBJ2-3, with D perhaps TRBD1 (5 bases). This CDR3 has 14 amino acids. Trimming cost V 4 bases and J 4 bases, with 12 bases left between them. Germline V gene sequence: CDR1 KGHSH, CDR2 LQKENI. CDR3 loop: CASSLHRIPDTQYF. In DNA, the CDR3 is TGTGCCAGCTCACTGCACAGGATCCCAGATACGCAGTATTTT.

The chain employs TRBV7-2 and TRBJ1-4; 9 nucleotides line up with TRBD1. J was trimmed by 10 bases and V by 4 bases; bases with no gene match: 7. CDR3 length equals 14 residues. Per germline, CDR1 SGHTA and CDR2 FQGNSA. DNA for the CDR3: TGTGCCAGCAGCTCGGGACAGGGTACGGGAAAACTGTTTTTT. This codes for CASSSGQGTGKLFF.

The CDR3 DNA follows: TGTGCCAGCACGACAGGGGAGAGGTACACTGAAGCTTTCTTT. It codes for CASTTGERYTEAFF. The chain has TRBV27 and TRBJ1-1; 8 nucleotides match TRBD1. Germline-derived CDR1 and CDR2 are MNHEY and SMNVEV (reference sequence). V lost 7 bases and J lost 3; bases outside the gene matches: 7. This CDR3 contains 14 residues.